These T cell receptor beta chains were read from a single sample in a study of T cell changes during pregnancy in multiple sclerosis. Repertoires were generated with immunoSEQ multiplex PCR, while TCRdb's copy carries only in-frame clones and drops some. The sample lists about 75,000 clones, roughly 90% occurring once. The sequencing used peripheral blood, collected in the first trimester of pregnancy. The receptors were gathered from a female donor in good health, enrolled as a control in a pregnancy study. The CDR3 runs from the conserved cysteine through the conserved F or W. D genes are given only for firm matches. Only part of the rows carry a size: once, few, many, or a class if the clone is expanded.

j_call d_call clone_size v_call cdr3_nt cdr3_aa
TRBJ1-5 NA NA TRBV9 TGTGCCAGCAGCCCGACCGAGGGTGGGATCCAGCCCCAGCATTTT CASSPTEGGIQPQHF
TRBJ2-1 TRBD2 once TRBV10-2 TGCGCCAGCAGTGGAAAGCGGGGCTCCTACAATGAGCAGTTCTTC CASSGKRGSYNEQFF
TRBJ1-4 NA NA TRBV21-1 TGTGCCAGCAGCACCCCCCGGGACAGGGGAAAGGATGAAAAACTGTTTTTT CASSTPRDRGKDEKLFF
TRBJ2-2 TRBD1 NA TRBV7-8 TGTGCCAGCAGCTCCATCAGGGGGCACACCGGGGAGCTGTTTTTT CASSSIRGHTGELFF
TRBJ2-3 TRBD2 NA TRBV6-5 TGTGCCAGCAGCGCTAGCGGACCCACAGATACGCAGTATTTT CASSASGPTDTQYF
TRBJ1-5 TRBD1 NA TRBV19 TGTGCCAGTAGTCGGACAGGGGGTGACGTTTGGCAGCCCCAGCATTTT CASSRTGGDVWQPQHF
TRBJ1-5 TRBD1 once TRBV19 TGTGCCAGTTCGACCAGGGACAGGAAAGATAGCAATCAGCCCCAGCATTTT CASSTRDRKDSNQPQHF
TRBJ1-6 NA NA TRBV10-2 TGCGCCAGCAGTCCGACTCCCAGCTCCTATAATTCACCCCTCCACTTT CASSPTPSSYNSPLHF
TRBJ2-2 NA NA TRBV10-1 TGCGCCAGCAGTGAGCCCCAGGAGGGAACGGACACCGGGGAGCTGTTTTTT CASSEPQEGTDTGELFF
TRBJ1-6 NA NA TRBV9 TGTGCCAGCAGCGCGAGAACAGGGTTTAATTTACCCCTCCACTTT CASSARTGFNLPLHF
TRBJ2-2 NA NA TRBV19 TGTGCCAGTAGGATACAGGGTATAACCAACACCGGGGAGCTGTTTTTT CASRIQGITNTGELFF
TRBJ2-6 NA NA TRBV28 TGTGCCAGCAGTTTCGGGGGTCGGCCTCGCTCTGGGGCCAACGTCCTGACTTTC CASSFGGRPRSGANVLTF
TRBJ1-5 NA NA TRBV28 TGTGCCAGCACCCCTGGGGGGTCCCAGCCCCAGCATTTT CASTPGGSQPQHF
TRBJ2-3 TRBD2 NA TRBV18 TGTGCCAGCTCCCCAACTAGCGGGGGCACAGATACGCAGTATTTT CASSPTSGGTDTQYF
TRBJ1-5 NA NA TRBV19 TGTGCCAGTAGTACCCCCGGGGGTTTTCAGCCCCAGCATTTT CASSTPGGFQPQHF
TRBJ2-3 TRBD2 NA TRBV19 TGTGCCAGTAGTCCCTCTAGCGGGAGGAGGACAGATACGCAGTATTTT CASSPSSGRRTDTQYF
TRBJ2-1 NA NA TRBV28 TGTGCCAGCAGGGAGGAGCCCTACTCCTACAATGAGCAGTTCTTC CASREEPYSYNEQFF
TRBJ1-3 NA NA TRBV13 TGTGCCAGCAGCTCCCAGGAGGCTGGAAACACCATATATTTT CASSSQEAGNTIYF
TRBJ2-3 NA NA TRBV14 TGTGCCAGCAGCCATGAAGGGGGAAGGGGTACGCAGTATTTT CASSHEGGRGTQYF
TRBJ1-2 TRBD1 few TRBV29-1 TGCAGCGTCGAACCTGGGACAGGGACCTATGGCTACACCTTC CSVEPGTGTYGYTF
TRBJ2-2 NA NA TRBV6-5 TGTGCCAGCAGTTCCGATGGGGGACTTACCGGGGAGCTGTTTTTT CASSSDGGLTGELFF
TRBJ1-2 TRBD1 NA TRBV6-1 TGTGCCAGCAGTGAAAGGGGTGATATTGCAGGGGGCTATGGCTACACCTTC CASSERGDIAGGYGYTF
TRBJ2-7 NA NA TRBV21-1 TGTGCCAGCAGCAAAAAAGACAGATACGAGCAGTACTTC CASSKKDRYEQYF
TRBJ1-1 NA NA TRBV11-2 TGTGCCAGCAGCTTCCCCTCGGGAAGGAACACTGAAGCTTTCTTT CASSFPSGRNTEAFF
TRBJ1-5 TRBD1 few TRBV18 TGTGCCAGCTCACTATCGGACAGGGGAAATCAGCCCCAGCATTTT CASSLSDRGNQPQHF
TRBJ1-2 NA NA TRBV7-9 TGTGCCAGCAGCTTATTTGAGGGCGGCTATGGCTACACCTTC CASSLFEGGYGYTF
TRBJ2-7 NA NA TRBV28 TGTGCCAGCAGTCAGGGGTTGTCCTACGAGCAGTACTTC CASSQGLSYEQYF
TRBJ2-7 TRBD2 NA TRBV29-1 TGCAGCGTTGAAGTCGCGGGACTAGCGGTAAACTACGAGCAGTACTTC CSVEVAGLAVNYEQYF
TRBJ1-2 NA NA TRBV15 TGTGCCACCAGCAGAGAGGGGGCGGACTATGGCTACACCTTC CATSREGADYGYTF
TRBJ2-5 NA NA TRBV15 TGTGCCACCAGCAGAGATCAAGGAGAAGAGACCCAGTACTTC CATSRDQGEETQYF
TRBJ2-1 NA few TRBV15 TGTGCCACCAGCAGAGATCTGGGTGGGCTTAGGGAGCAGTTCTTC CATSRDLGGLREQFF
TRBJ2-7 NA NA TRBV6-1 TGTGCCAGCAGTGAAAGGGGCTACGAGCAGTACTTC CASSERGYEQYF
TRBJ2-7 TRBD1 NA TRBV7-2 TGTGCCAGTGCTTACCGGGACAGGGGAGGCGAGCAGTACTTC CASAYRDRGGEQYF
TRBJ1-1 NA NA TRBV11-2 TGTGCCAGCACCATAACAGGGCCTGTTACTGAAGCTTTCTTT CASTITGPVTEAFF
TRBJ1-5 NA once TRBV5-6 TGTGCCAGCAGTCTCGTAGCGGGTAAGGGTCAGCCCCAGCATTTT CASSLVAGKGQPQHF
TRBJ1-4 NA NA TRBV27 TGTGCCAGCAGTATGTTGGGGGGAAATGAAAAACTGTTTTTT CASSMLGGNEKLFF
TRBJ1-2 TRBD1 NA TRBV9 TGTGCCAGCAGCGTAGACAACAGGGGAGCCTATGGCTACACCTTC CASSVDNRGAYGYTF
TRBJ1-2 TRBD1 NA TRBV5-1 TGCGCCAGCAGCCTCGGGACAGCGGTTCTTGGTGGCTACACCTTC CASSLGTAVLGGYTF
TRBJ1-1 NA few TRBV5-1 TGCGCCAGCAGCTTGATTGGGAGCGGGAACACTGAAGCTTTCTTT CASSLIGSGNTEAFF
TRBJ1-6 NA NA TRBV11-2 TGTGCCAGCAGCTTAACAGGGAGCTCCTATAATTCACCCCTCCACTTT CASSLTGSSYNSPLHF
TRBJ2-1 TRBD1 NA TRBV5-4 TGTGCCAGCAGCCCGGGACAGCGAGCCGACAATGAGCAGTTCTTC CASSPGQRADNEQFF
TRBJ2-7 NA NA TRBV7-2 TGTGCCAGCAGCTTCGACAGGTCTTTGTTGTTC CASSFDRSLLF
TRBJ2-2 NA NA TRBV15 TGTGCCACCAGCCCGAACACGAACACCGGGGAGCTGTTTTTT CATSPNTNTGELFF
TRBJ2-2 NA NA TRBV4-3 TGCGCCAGCAGCGCCCGGGACACTTACTGGAGGTCCGGGGAGCTGTTTTTT CASSARDTYWRSGELFF
TRBJ1-1 NA NA TRBV6-4 TGTGCCAGCAGTGACTTCCCCAAAGGGGGGAACACTGAAGCTTTCTTT CASSDFPKGGNTEAFF
TRBJ2-7 TRBD2 NA TRBV28 TGTGCCAGCACCACGGGGGGGAACCGCGAGCAGTACTTC CASTTGGNREQYF
TRBJ1-2 TRBD1 NA TRBV7-8 TGTGCCAGCAGCTTAGTGGACAGGGTCACCACCAGCCGCTATGGCTACACCTTC CASSLVDRVTTSRYGYTF
TRBJ2-1 NA NA TRBV7-2 TGTGCCAGCAGCTTACAGGGGTCCTACAATGAGCAGTTCTTC CASSLQGSYNEQFF
TRBJ2-5 TRBD2 NA TRBV28 TGTGCCAGCAAAGTAGGCGGGAGTGGAGAGACCCAGTACTTC CASKVGGSGETQYF
TRBJ1-5 NA NA TRBV19 TGTGCCAGTAGTTCACGGACCGCCTTGGGGCCATATAGCAATCAGCCCCAGCATTTT CASSSRTALGPYSNQPQHF
TRBJ1-2 NA NA TRBV5-1 TGCGCCAGCAGCTTGGTAACAGCTAACTATGGCTACACCTTC CASSLVTANYGYTF
TRBJ2-5 TRBD1 NA TRBV5-8 TGTGCCAGCAGCCGCGACAGGGAAGAGACCCAGTACTTC CASSRDREETQYF
TRBJ2-7 NA few TRBV16 TGTGCCAGCAGCCAATTAAACTACGAGCAGTACTTC CASSQLNYEQYF
TRBJ2-7 NA NA TRBV5-6 TGTGCCAGCAGCTTGGCCTGGGGAGGCGAGCAGTACTTC CASSLAWGGEQYF
TRBJ1-5 TRBD1 NA TRBV6-1 TGTGCCAGGAAGGGGGCGAACAATCAGCCCCAGCATTTT CARKGANNQPQHF